The source of this TCR beta chain is a study of response to subunit inactivated influenza vaccine. Study conclusions and caveats: The authors suggested that every seasonal influenza vaccination recruits few new T cells.

TCRdb re-called the RT-PCR reads through MiXCR, storing one row per CDR3 protein. The table has a few hundred thousand distinct CDR3 sequences, about a tenth seen once. Turning to this clonotype: Its antigen is undetermined.

The sample in question was PBMCs from blood, obtained roughly 45 days after vaccination. This receptor was obtained from a man aged 50 to 59 who received an inactivated influenza vaccine.

The CDR3 is CASRQGYNYGYTF. The CDR3 DNA is TGTGCCAGCCGACAGGGATACAACTATGGCTACACCTTC. The chain links TRBV3-1 to TRBJ1-2; 7 bases are a match to TRBD1. Germline CDR1 reads LGHDT; CDR2 reads YNNKEL (reference sequence). The CDR3 has 13 residues. Germline trimming cut 8 bases from V and 2 bases from J; bases unmatched to any gene: 5.